These 29 T cell receptor beta chains came from one sample sequenced in a study of shared clonotypes between healthy human individuals. The protocol was immunoSEQ multiplex PCR, while the TCRdb copy is restricted to in-frame clones and leaves out a portion. The table has about 580,000 clones, roughly 98% seen once. CD45RO-negative cells were positively selected for CCR7, leaving out terminally differentiated effector memory CD45RA+ cells. The sample comprised naive CD8+ T cells sorted from blood. The receptors stem from a man aged 25 to 45 in good health.

This chain connects TRBV29-1 to TRBJ2-7; possible D gene TRBD2, 7 bases. Trimming shortened V by 7 bases and J by 6 bases, and 19 bases separated the two germline ends. The CDR3 is made up of 13 amino acids. CDR1 and CDR2 from the germline V gene are SQVTM and ANQGSEA. CDR3 sequence (DNA): TGCAGCGCCCTATCTGTTGGGGGGGCCGAGCAGTACTTC. It codes for CSALSVGGAEQYF.

The chain recombines TRBV4-1 with TRBJ2-7; TRBD2 matches at 10 bases. The CDR3 contains 18 residues. CDR1 and CDR2 from the germline V gene are MGHRA and YSYEKL. Trimming cost V 1 base and J 7 bases; bases outside gene matches: 16. For the CDR3, the DNA is TGCGCCAGCAGCCAAGCTCCGGCTTCTAGCGGGAGTAGTGGTGAGCAGTACTTC. Residues: CASSQAPASSGSSGEQYF.

The chain couples TRBV18 to TRBJ2-7; tentative D call: TRBD1 (6 bases). The CDR3 spans 14 residues. Germline loops: CDR1 KGHSH, CDR2 LQKENI. Between the trimmed V and J ends, which lost 6 bases and 0 bases, there was a span of 12 bases. The CDR3: CASSGTLDSYEQYF. In nucleotides, the CDR3 is TGTGCCAGCTCCGGGACACTGGACTCCTACGAGCAGTACTTC.

The chain has TRBV6-6 and TRBJ2-3; D is unresolved. Germline CDR1 MNHNY, CDR2 SVGAGI (reference sequence). V lost 6 bases and J lost 5, with 6 bases in between. The CDR3 consists of 11 residues. The CDR3 region is CASSHGDTQYF. CDR3 nucleotides: TGTGCCAGCAGCCACGGAGATACGCAGTATTTT.

Written as DNA, the CDR3 is TGCGCCAGCAGGGTTGAGGGAACTTCCTACAATGAGCAGTTCTTC. Its translation: CASRVEGTSYNEQFF. The rearrangement links TRBV10-2 to TRBJ2-1; possible D gene TRBD2, 5 bases. V lost 6 bases, J lost 1 base, and 13 bases lay in between. CDR3 length: 15 amino acids. CDR1 is WSHSY, CDR2 SAAADI, per germline.

For the CDR3, the DNA is TGTGCCAGCAGCAACAACTGGACTACCTACGAGCAGTACTTC. It yields the protein CASSNNWTTYEQYF. The rearrangement uses TRBV27 and TRBJ2-7; tentative D call: TRBD2 (6 bases). V was clipped by 6 bases and J by 2 bases, with 14 bases between them. The CDR3 loop spans 14 amino acids. Per germline, CDR1 MNHEY and CDR2 SMNVEV (reference sequence).

The rearrangement joins TRBV19 to TRBJ1-4; TRBD1 might be the D (6 bases). The CDR3 spans 16 residues. V gave up 6 bases and J gave up 0 bases, with 14 bases separating them. The germline gives CDR1 LNHDA, CDR2 SQIVND (reference sequence). The CDR3 region has the DNA TGTGCCAGTAGCCTGATTGACAGGACAACTAATGAAAAACTGTTTTTT. Protein: CASSLIDRTTNEKLFF.

V and J are TRBV2 and TRBJ1-1; no firm D call. CDR1 is SNHLY, CDR2 FYNNEI, per germline. Trimming cost V 2 bases and J 5 bases, with 15 bases left between them. This CDR3 comprises 15 residues. The CDR3 region has the DNA TGTGCCAGCAGTGAATCTATAGGGTCGAAAACTGAAGCTTTCTTT. As protein: CASSESIGSKTEAFF.

J is TRBJ2-1 and V is TRBV7-8; possibly TRBD1 or TRBD2 for D (6 bases each). V was pared by 5 bases and J by 5 bases, with 16 bases between. This CDR3 comprises 15 residues. Looked up from germline, CDR1 is SGHVS and CDR2 is FQNEAQ. As DNA, the CDR3 is TGTGCCAGCAGCCCCAGGGGCGGGAATAACAATGAGCAGTTCTTC. This translates into CASSPRGGNNNEQFF.

This rearrangement joins TRBV27 to TRBJ2-7; D remains unclear. CDR3 length: 14 residues. Trimming removed 5 bases at V and 3 bases at J, with 14 bases between. Germline V gene sequence: CDR1 MNHEY, CDR2 SMNVEV (reference sequence). The CDR3 sequence: CASSAKQRFYEQYF. CDR3 nucleotides: TGTGCCAGCAGTGCCAAACAGCGTTTCTACGAGCAGTACTTC.

This sequence joins TRBV15 and TRBJ2-2, with TRBD2 matching over 8 bases. Germline-derived CDR1 and CDR2 are LNHNV and YYDKDF (reference sequence). Germline trimming cut 5 bases from V and 5 bases from J; bases unmatched to any gene: 4. This CDR3 has 14 amino acids. In DNA form, the CDR3 reads TGTGCCACCAGCCGGGAGGGGGATACCGGGGAGCTGTTTTTT. Translation gives CATSREGDTGELFF.

The CDR3 region has the DNA TGCGCCAGCAGTGTAACAATCCGGGCCTACGAGCAGTACTTC. This sequence encodes CASSVTIRAYEQYF. The chain recombines TRBV10-2 with TRBJ2-7; no firm D call. CDR1 WSHSY and CDR2 SAAADI come from the germline V gene. V was pared by 4 bases and J by 2 bases, with 12 bases between. This CDR3 has 14 amino acids.

The gene calls are TRBV27 and TRBJ1-5; possible D gene TRBD1, 6 bases. Germline V gene data show CDR1 as MNHEY and CDR2 as SMNVEV (reference sequence). The CDR3 contains 17 residues. V dropped 6 bases and J dropped 0 bases, with 18 bases sitting between them. The CDR3 region is CASSKGGGPYSNQPQHF. The CDR3 coding sequence is TGTGCCAGCAGCAAGGGAGGGGGGCCCTATAGCAATCAGCCCCAGCATTTT.

The chain uses TRBV13 and TRBJ2-1; 7 bases align to TRBD2. CDR1 is PRHDT, CDR2 FYEKMQ, per germline (reference sequence). V was clipped by 7 bases and J by 10 bases; unmatched bases: 4. This CDR3 is 11 amino acids long. CDR3 sequence: CASNLGGEQFF. The CDR3 DNA reads as TGTGCCAGCAATCTCGGGGGGGAGCAGTTCTTC.

The CDR3 region is CASSEVTSGAYEQYF. In DNA, the CDR3 is TGCGCCAGCAGTGAGGTGACTAGCGGAGCCTACGAGCAGTACTTC. This chain joins TRBV10-1 and TRBJ2-7; TRBD2 agrees at 9 bases. V lost 2 bases to trimming and J lost 2 bases; unmatched junction nucleotides: 4. The CDR3 totals 15 residues. CDR1 WNHNN and CDR2 SYGVQD come from the germline V gene (reference sequence).

The chain carries TRBV29-1 and TRBJ2-7; TRBD2 aligns across 10 bases. The CDR3 covers 17 residues. Germline V gene sequence: CDR1 SQVTM, CDR2 ANQGSEA. The ends lost 1 base at V and 2 bases at J; junction bases unmatched: 11. The DNA of the CDR3 is TGCAGCGTTGAAGTTGCCAGCGGGAGGGCCGAAACCTACGAGCAGTACTTC. Encoded protein: CSVEVASGRAETYEQYF.

V and J are TRBV6-5 and TRBJ2-3; 7 nucleotides match TRBD2. Germline V gives CDR1 MNHEY, CDR2 SVGAGI. After removal of 6 bases from V and 4 bases from J, the junction contained 7 bases not matched to a gene. This CDR3 is 14 amino acids long. CDR3 sequence: CASSALTSADTQYF. CDR3 in DNA: TGTGCCAGCAGCGCACTTACTAGCGCAGATACGCAGTATTTT.

The V and J genes are TRBV6-5 and TRBJ2-6, with D possibly matching TRBD2 (5 bases). V was cut by 2 bases and J by 1 base, with 9 bases left in between. Germline CDR1 is MNHEY and CDR2 is SVGAGI. CDR3 length equals 16 residues. The CDR3 DNA sequence: TGTGCCAGCAGTTACCTCACTAGTTCTGGGGCCAACGTCCTGACTTTC. Protein: CASSYLTSSGANVLTF.

The CDR3 here is CASSDPSGFSYNEQFF. CDR3 nucleotide sequence: TGTGCCAGCAGTGACCCCTCCGGGTTTAGCTACAATGAGCAGTTCTTC. This rearrangement joins TRBV25-1 to TRBJ2-1; D is ambiguous. V lost 3 bases and J lost 3, with 15 bases in between. CDR3 length: 16 amino acids. CDR1 and CDR2 from the germline V gene are MGHDK and SYGVNS.

This clone was observed a few times. The J gene is TRBJ2-1, the V gene TRBV11-2; TRBD2 matches 11 bases. The CDR3 sequence is 20 residues long. Trimming cost V 0 bases and J 7 bases; bases outside gene matches: 17. CDR1 and CDR2 (germline): SGHAT, FQNNGV. The CDR3 loop reads CASSLDIFGLAGSFGNEQFF. Here the CDR3 DNA reads TGTGCCAGCAGCTTAGACATCTTTGGACTAGCGGGCTCCTTTGGGAATGAGCAGTTCTTC.

V gene TRBV7-9 combines with J gene TRBJ2-3; 7 positions match TRBD1. Trimming took 7 bases from V and 0 from J; bases not matched to a gene: 10. This CDR3 region has 16 residues. Germline CDR1 SEHNR, CDR2 FQNEAQ (reference sequence). CDR3 bases: TGTGCCAGCACCGCGGTTGACAGGGCTAGCACAGATACGCAGTATTTT. Translating it yields CASTAVDRASTDTQYF.

This chain uses TRBV27 with TRBJ2-1; TRBD2 aligns across 11 bases. The CDR3 is 15 amino acids. The ends lost 6 bases at V and 6 bases at J; junction bases unmatched: 7. The V gene's germline CDR1 is MNHEY and CDR2 SMNVEV (reference sequence). The DNA for the CDR3 is TGTGCCAGCAGCACACTAGCGGGAGAAGTCAATGAGCAGTTCTTC. This translates into CASSTLAGEVNEQFF.

The rearrangement joins TRBV11-2 to TRBJ2-7; no reliable D call. Germline values: CDR1 SGHAT, CDR2 FQNNGV. The CDR3 loop spans 13 amino acids. The V end lost 3 bases, the J end lost 2 bases, and 8 bases lay between the germline ends. CDR3 amino acids: CASSFSGTYEQYF. In DNA, the CDR3 is TGTGCCAGCAGCTTTTCTGGGACCTACGAGCAGTACTTC.

The chain couples TRBV5-5 to TRBJ2-4, with D possibly matching TRBD1 (5 bases). V was clipped by 0 bases and J by 5 bases, with 12 bases between them. The CDR3 is 15 amino acids. CDR1 SGHKS and CDR2 YYEKEE come from the germline V gene (reference sequence). This CDR3 reads CASSLDRSVQNIQYF. CDR3 bases: TGTGCCAGCAGCTTGGACAGGTCCGTACAAAACATTCAGTACTTC.

V gene TRBV28 combines with J gene TRBJ2-7; 10 nucleotides align to TRBD2. Looked up from germline, CDR1 is MDHEN and CDR2 is SYDVKM. J lost 5 bases, V lost 5 bases, and 9 bases had no gene match. The CDR3 runs 15 residues. In DNA, the CDR3 is TGTGCCAGCAGTCCCGCCGGACTAGCGGCAAACGAGCAGTACTTC. Translated: CASSPAGLAANEQYF.

This sequence joins TRBV13 and TRBJ1-2, with TRBD1 as a possible D gene (5 bases). The CDR3 has 13 residues. With 8 bases removed from V and 3 bases from J, the gap between germline ends came to 13 bases. Germline V gene lookup returns CDR1 PRHDT and CDR2 FYEKMQ (reference sequence). CDR3 DNA sequence: TGTGCCAGCTCAGGGTGGCAGGACTATGGCTACACCTTC. This sequence encodes CASSGWQDYGYTF.

The CDR3 nucleotides read TGTGCCAGCAGTTTACTAGCGTCCTACAATGAGCAGTTCTTC. This sequence encodes CASSLLASYNEQFF. The chain links TRBV27 to TRBJ2-1, with D perhaps matching TRBD2 (6 bases). The CDR3 sequence is 14 residues long. The V gene lost 2 bases and the J gene lost 1 base, with 6 bases spanning the gap. CDR1 is MNHEY, CDR2 SMNVEV, per germline (reference sequence).

The rearrangement joins TRBV5-1 to TRBJ2-3; the match to TRBD2 covers 8 bases. Germline CDR1 and CDR2: SGHRS and YFSETQ. The CDR3 is made up of 15 amino acids. Losses at the gene ends were 0 bases for V and 3 bases for J; bases not matched to a gene: 3. The DNA of the CDR3 is TGCGCCAGCAGCTTGGATGGCGGGGGGACAGATACGCAGTATTTT. Its protein product is CASSLDGGGTDTQYF.

About this clone: Other DNA sequences in this specimen translate into the identical CDR3. V and J are TRBV28 and TRBJ1-1; no clear D gene. The CDR3 is made up of 12 amino acids. Germline lookup yields CDR1 MDHEN and CDR2 SYDVKM. V was trimmed by 3 bases and J by 0 bases, leaving 2 bases between them. The CDR3 spells CASSLLNTEAFF. The CDR3 coding sequence is TGTGCCAGCAGTTTGTTGAACACTGAAGCTTTCTTT.